This entry describes one T cell receptor (beta chain). This clonotype was seen repeatedly, ten times or more. The antigen it binds to is not known. No quality values exist for individual bases; no much larger clone is one base distant. Library preparation used multiplex PCR. TCRdb names Illumina HiSeq 4000 as the instrument used. TCR beta libraries were built with iRepertoire HTBI primers and Arm-PCR amplification of CDR3 regions. PCR products were gel purified before sequencing. The published analysis was carried out like this. Across samples, 60 to 70 TRBV and 14 TRBJ segments were identified and used for gene usage analysis of CDR3 amino acid clonotypes. COPE and FqMerger were used to merge the filtered high-quality paired reads into contigs. Contigs were aligned with BLAST to IMGT TRBV, TRBD and TRBJ reference genes, and CDR3 was defined per IMGT. Clonotypes above 0.1% frequency were classified as highly expanded clones. Shannon entropy served as the measure of repertoire diversity, while the Gini coefficient captured V-J evenness. Public clonotypes were defined as clonotypes shared by more than one individual. TCRdb ran its own pipeline on the public reads, namely fastp trimming at Q25 and MiXCR clone calling, and kept in-frame beta chains. Each entry merges the rows of one CDR3 protein and shows their most common DNA and genes. The V and J calls, along with clone size, are taken from TCRdb and not from the paper's own processing. Within this sample are roughly 500,000 distinct CDR3 sequences, with around an eighth of them counted one time only. The ten most abundant clones make up more than 8.5% of the sample.

The CDR3, cysteine through phenylalanine, is 15 amino acids long. The only DNA kept is the CDR3, 45 bases in frame from the first base. As encoded in the germline V gene, CDR1 is SQVTM while CDR2 is ANQGSEA. V is cut back by 8 bases and J by 0 bases, with 9 bases in the junction unmatched. The sample originates from a study of regulatory T cells in long-lasting Graves disease (dated by TCRdb to 2020 to 2023). Broadly, across the study: Patients with newly diagnosed Graves' disease had been on antithyroid drugs for under 3 months. A total of 33 samples were covered by TCR sequencing, comprising approximately 13 persistent and about 20 newly diagnosed Graves' disease patients. Peripheral blood TCR sequencing and RNA sequencing compared persistent Graves' disease patients with newly diagnosed Graves' disease patients. The study took place in China and was registered as a clinical trial. What the authors observed across the whole study: Preferential use of TRBV28, TRBJ1-2 and TRBJ2-5 was observed in persistent disease, whereas TRBV20-1 and TRBJ2-1 were favored in newly diagnosed disease. Because the primary lesion, thyroid tissue, could not be accessed, the study looked at peripheral blood alone. The authors acknowledged the small sample size as a limitation that may reduce accuracy. Sequencing and analysis were restricted to the TCR beta chain. Compared with newly diagnosed patients, persistent Graves' disease patients had lower TCR Shannon entropy and fewer highly expanded clones, which suggests clonal expansion. More public clonotypes were shared among persistent patients (under 3,000) than among newly diagnosed patients (approximately 1,000).

The intended sense of this specimen's time point label: newly diagnosed GD, antithyroid drugs for less than 3 months. For both TCR sequencing and RNA sequencing, RNA was extracted from PBMCs in TRIzol. The diagnosis of Graves' disease followed American Thyroid Association guidelines. Patients for the study were recruited at an endocrinology department in Xi'an, China. Each patient gave about 10 milliliters of peripheral blood, collected in an EDTA anticoagulant tube. PBMCs were isolated by Ficoll Paque Plus density gradient separation without further T cell sorting. RNA quality was checked with an Agilent 2100 Bioanalyzer and agarose gel, and concentration with a NanoDrop 2000. This sample was shared with a second study, whose subject was T cells in Graves' hyperthyroidism and ophthalmopathy. The second study reports: A patient counted as having stable Graves' hyperthyroidism if no progression to ophthalmopathy occurred over 18 months of follow-up. Hyperthyroidism patients were newly diagnosed, with disease duration under 2 months, and aged 18 to 65 years. Patients with uncontrolled infections, other autoimmune diseases, pregnancy or lactation were excluded. Diagnoses were based on clinical symptoms, serum thyroxine and TRAb, thyroid ultrasound and orbital computed tomography. A first-round RT-PCR of the TCR CDR3 used the HTBI primer set with the Qiagen OneStep RT-PCR kit. Most expanded thyroid clonotypes (frequency above 0.001) were also detected in blood, suggesting blood repertoires may reflect thyroid immune responses. Ophthalmopathy was separated from stable hyperthyroidism by a 13 V-J signature model, with approximately 85% sensitivity and about 84% specificity obtained in cross-validation and 80%/75% obtained in testing. In validation, the model predicted progression to ophthalmopathy a median of approximately 6.6 months before onset, with 70% to 71% sensitivity and about 75% specificity. To identify TCR V-J signatures that set the groups apart, the researchers used a discovery cohort of about a hundred patients, made up of 40 to 45 with Graves' ophthalmopathy and 57 with stable Graves' hyperthyroidism. Whether ophthalmopathy could be predicted prospectively was tested in an independent validation cohort made up of some 20 hyperthyroidism patients plus 17 patients who later progressed to ophthalmopathy. For training and testing, the 100 or so patients in the discovery cohort were randomly divided in a 7:3 ratio. The study also compared thyroid tissue and blood T-cell repertoires from roughly six Graves' hyperthyroidism patients. Following sampling, methimazole starting at 30 mg daily was given to hyperthyroidism patients, and high-dose intravenous methylprednisolone was given to ophthalmopathy patients. Libraries were constructed in a second round of multiplex PCR, after which size selection and purification were carried out. Libraries were sequenced paired-end with 100 bp reads on an Illumina HiSeq2000. SOAPnuke was used to process the raw data, with reads discarded if the reads contained adapters or uncalled bases, had a mean Phred below 15, or lacked an exact constant-primer or identifier match. High-quality paired reads were merged with COPE v1.2.5, and unique nucleotide sequences were defined as clonotypes. Clonotypes were aligned to IMGT TRBV, TRBD and TRBJ reference segments using MiTCR v1.1. The analysis included only V-J combinations with a frequency above 0.0001, which together covered over 98% of the repertoires. A TCS score was defined as the ratio between F50 (clonal expansion) and ExV (chaos), using BLOSUM62-based TCRdist between CDR3 peptides within each V-J. Welch's t-statistics and random forest reduced 450 to 600 V-J features to 10 to 15, which were used in a naive Bayes classifier (R e1071). Sample size was not statistically predetermined, and investigators were not blinded to group allocation. According to the paper, TCR Vbeta CDR3 sequencing was carried out on 120 to 150 peripheral blood samples, which came from fewer than 50 ophthalmopathy, around 74 hyperthyroidism and roughly 17 progressor patients.

The material was peripheral blood mononuclear cells (PBMCs), obtained at new diagnosis, from a patient treated with antithyroid drugs. This clonotype was sampled from a man aged 25 to 45 with Graves disease. Donor details come from another sample of the same person, matched by shared clones. This chain is built from TRBV29-1 and TRBJ2-1, with 8 central nucleotides matching TRBD1. In nucleotides, the sequence is TGCAGCCTTTGGAAAGGACAGGGCTCCTACAATGAGCAGTTCTTC. Translated, this gives CSLWKGQGSYNEQFF.